What follows are 14 T cell receptor beta chains derived from one specimen sequenced in a study of metastatic and nonmetastatic thyroid tumors. Until they underwent thyroid surgery, no patient had received any treatment. TCRdb re-processed the PCR reads through MiXCR. This table holds 25,000 to 35,000 clones, more than 15% found once. Source material: blood. All receptors come from a female donor with papillary thyroid cancer or a benign thyroid nodule (not recorded which). Some clones in this sample may be carry-over from other donors' samples.

This clone was observed a few times. Germline is not matched at one junction end, which may reflect a read error. Other nucleotide sequences from this sample produce the same CDR3. The J gene is TRBJ2-6, the V gene TRBV6-2 or TRBV6-3; perhaps TRBD1 as D (5 bases). CDR1 is MNHEY, CDR2 SVGEGT, per germline. The CDR3 is made up of 18 amino acids. This chain's CDR3 is CASSYARSSAPGANVLTF. The DNA for the CDR3 is TGTGCCAGCAGTTACGCCAGGTCGAGTGCTCCTGGGGCCAACGTCCTTACTTTC.

This clone came up many times. V gene TRBV29-1 combines with J gene TRBJ2-3, with unresolved D. The CDR3 extends over 13 amino acids. Trimming removed 4 bases at V and 2 bases at J, with 10 bases between. Germline V gene sequence: CDR1 SQVTM, CDR2 ANQGSEA. The CDR3 region is CSVASGYTDTQYF. CDR3 nucleotide sequence: TGCAGCGTTGCGTCAGGATACACAGATACGCAGTATTTT.

This clone has a count of ten or more. The chain has TRBV4-3 and TRBJ1-2; D ambiguous. The CDR3 consists of 13 residues. The V gene lost 0 bases and the J gene lost 2 bases, with 4 bases spanning the gap. Germline loops: CDR1 LGHNA, CDR2 YSLEER. The CDR3 DNA reads as TGCGCCAGCAGCCAAGACCGGAACTATGGCTACACCTTC. Translated, it gives CASSQDRNYGYTF.

In this sample, this clone turned up many times. This chain links TRBV11-2 with TRBJ2-4, with 10 nucleotides matching TRBD1. The J segment lost 15 bases and the V segment lost 7 bases, leaving 9 bases of the junction unmatched. The CDR3 is 12 amino acids. CDR1 and CDR2 from the germline V gene are SGHAT and FQNNGV. CDR3 DNA: TGTGCCAGCAACCCGGGACAGGGGTATCTGTACTTC. Translation: CASNPGQGYLYF.

This clone showed up many times. CDR3 region: CASSSDLGAGTQYF. CDR3 bases: TGTGCCAGCAGCTCTGACTTGGGGGCAGGTACGCAGTATTTT. This sequence joins TRBV7-9 and TRBJ2-3, with D perhaps matching TRBD1 (6 bases). The germline CDR1 and CDR2 sequences are SEHNR and FQNEAQ (reference sequence). V lost 4 bases to trimming and J lost 8 bases, with 16 bases between them. The CDR3 is 14 amino acids.

The table lists this clone with many counts. A much larger clone is a single base away; this may be a read error. The chain links TRBV30 to TRBJ1-1; D unresolved. The CDR3 sequence is 15 residues long. Trimming removed 5 bases at V and 1 base at J, with 17 bases between. Per the germline V gene, CDR1 is GTSNPN and CDR2 is SVGIG (reference sequence). The CDR3 here is CAWGLPGSRNTEAFF. As DNA, the CDR3 is TGTGCCTGGGGTCTCCCAGGATCCCGGAACACTGAAGCTTTCTTT.

In this sample, this clone turned up many times. The chain employs TRBV20-1 and TRBJ2-5; perhaps TRBD2 as D (7 bases). V shed 5 bases and J shed 5 bases, with 21 bases lying between them. CDR3 length: 15 amino acids. Germline CDR1 reads DFQATT; CDR2 reads SNEGSKA (reference sequence). The CDR3 is CSAPLRGGPKETQYF. The CDR3 DNA reads TGCAGTGCTCCACTAAGGGGGGGGCCGAAGGAGACCCAGTACTTC.

This clone was observed many times. The J gene is TRBJ2-4, the V gene TRBV12-3 or TRBV12-4, with D possibly matching TRBD2 (6 bases). This CDR3 has 15 amino acids. V lost 6 bases and J lost 1, with 13 bases in between. CDR3: CASRPGGRAKNIQYF. The DNA for the CDR3 is TGTGCCAGCAGACCTGGGGGGAGGGCCAAAAACATTCAGTACTTC.

Details on this clone: Just one base apart from a much larger clone, this may be a read error. The chain joins TRBV4-2 to TRBJ1-4; D ambiguous. The germline V gene has CDR1 LGHNA and CDR2 YNFKEQ. The CDR3 runs 18 residues. The chain's CDR3 is CASSQEVWVGATSEKLFF. The CDR3 DNA sequence: TGTGCCAGCAGCCAAGAGGTGTGGGTGGGTGCAACTAGTGAAAAACTGTTTTTT.

This clone was recorded many times. This chain links TRBV27 with TRBJ2-7, with TRBD1 identical over 8 bases. Germline V gene sequence: CDR1 MNHEY, CDR2 SMNVEV (reference sequence). V was pared by 8 bases and J by 0 bases, with 6 bases of the junction left unmatched. The CDR3 consists of 14 residues. CDR3 in amino acids: CASRRDRSSYEQYF. CDR3 nucleotides: TGTGCCAGCCGCCGGGACAGGAGCTCCTACGAGCAGTACTTC.

The chain couples TRBV6-2 or TRBV6-3 to TRBJ2-2, with D maybe TRBD1 (5 bases). CDR3 size: 17 residues. Trimming took off 3 bases at V and 3 bases at J, with 17 bases between the two ends. Germline CDR1 and CDR2: MNHEY and SVGEGT. The CDR3 DNA is TGTGCCAGCAGTTATCCCCCGACAGTTTTGTACACCGGGGAGCTGTTTTTT. It is translated as CASSYPPTVLYTGELFF.

Ten or more counts support this clone. This CDR3 is also generated by other DNA sequences in the sample. The chain is built from TRBV5-4 and TRBJ2-3, with unresolved D. The CDR3 contains 15 residues. The V gene's germline CDR1 is SGHNT and CDR2 YYREEE (reference sequence). V was cut by 4 bases and J by 0 bases, with 12 bases left in between. The CDR3 nucleotides are TGTGCCAGCAGCGCGGACCCGGATAGCACAGATACGCAGTATTTT. Translating it yields CASSADPDSTDTQYF.

This clone was counted many times. Other DNA sequences from this sample encode an identical CDR3 as well. The genes are TRBV10-3 and TRBJ1-3; D ambiguous. V was pared by 5 bases and J by 0 bases, with 8 bases between. The length of the CDR3 is 14 residues. Germline CDR1 is ENHRY and CDR2 is SYGVKD. As DNA, the CDR3 is TGTGCCATCAGTTTAGCCCTCTCTGGAAACACCATATATTTT. Protein: CAISLALSGNTIYF.

As DNA, the CDR3 is TGCAGTGCTAGAGATGGCACAGGTGAATTGGACACTGAAGCTTTCTTT. This codes for CSARDGTGELDTEAFF. The chain joins TRBV20-1 to TRBJ1-1, with a tentative D call TRBD1 (5 bases). Trimming took 0 bases from V and 3 from J, leaving 17 bases between them. CDR3 length: 16 amino acids. Germline CDR1 and CDR2: DFQATT and SNEGSKA (reference sequence).